This is a list of T cell receptor beta chains from one sample in a study of TIL therapy for anti-PD-1-resistant metastatic lung cancer. Clones were sequenced by immunoSEQ multiplex PCR, and TCRdb holds only the in-frame ones, with some missing. Altogether about 46,000 clones are present, around 86% being singletons, with the ten largest covering around 5%. This specimen was blood, taken at baseline. The receptor set was obtained from a person aged 25-85 years with non-small cell lung cancer. Both conserved end residues are part of each CDR3. Fields, in order: J gene, V gene, CDR3 protein.

>TRBJ2-6|TRBV2
CASSEAGGSGANVLTF
>TRBJ2-7|TRBV9
CASSVRQTFYEQYF
>TRBJ2-5|TRBV7-9
CASSTTQETQYF
>TRBJ2-1|TRBV10-3
CAISLGQYNEQFF
>TRBJ2-2|TRBV18
CASSPPGRNTGELFF
>TRBJ2-5|TRBV6-5
CASSYLGTWETQYF
>TRBJ2-3|TRBV5-1
CASSLGLGGGRGDTQYF
>TRBJ1-1|TRBV2
CARLLNTEAFF
>TRBJ2-3|TRBV9
CASSVVASTDTQYF
>TRBJ1-3|TRBV18
CASSEQTVSWNTIYF
>TRBJ2-1|TRBV25-1
CASSEPGGFYNEQFF
>TRBJ1-2|TRBV27
CASSPQGSHYGYTF
>TRBJ2-7|TRBV12-3/TRBV12-4
CASSQQGYEQYF
>TRBJ2-3|TRBV25-1
CASSEWASGGAGDTQYF
>TRBJ1-6|TRBV28
CASSLFPNVVSPLHF
>TRBJ2-1|TRBV7-3
CASSPTGQYNEQFF
>TRBJ2-1|TRBV5-6
CASSATSGRVYNEQFF
>TRBJ2-5|TRBV28
CASSFGSEETQYF
>TRBJ2-7|TRBV24-1
CATSDQDRAEQYF
>TRBJ2-1|TRBV19
CASSIKVGSSYNEQFF
>TRBJ2-7|TRBV4-3
CASSPMGSHYEQYF
>TRBJ2-1|TRBV7-6
CASSATSGTEQFF
>TRBJ2-1|TRBV10-3
CAISESSYNEQFF
>TRBJ1-1|TRBV3-1/TRBV3-2
CASSQDSRGLTEAFF
>TRBJ2-7|TRBV27
CASSPVAGSYEQYF
>TRBJ2-7|TRBV6-2/TRBV6-3
CASSRGQDYEQYF
>TRBJ2-1|TRBV7-2
CAARDGHNEQFF
>TRBJ2-1|TRBV7-2
CASSSFGQLINNEQFF
>TRBJ2-3|TRBV28
CASSLRGDYTQYF
>TRBJ2-1|TRBV11-3
CASSPAGQGQQFF
>TRBJ2-5|TRBV14
CASSKGLAQQETQYF
>TRBJ2-1|TRBV6-2/TRBV6-3
CASSYPRLAGAASSYNEQFF
>TRBJ2-5|TRBV29-1
CSGRTSGQETQYF
>TRBJ2-7|TRBV24-1
CATSENLAPYEQYF
>TRBJ2-7|TRBV11-1
CASSLFGQGWREQYF
>TRBJ1-1|TRBV6-1
CASSEATPGNTEAFF
>TRBJ1-4|TRBV7-9
CASSSRDEKLFF
>TRBJ2-1|TRBV15
CATSRAGTQGKFF
>TRBJ2-7|TRBV2
CASSESSGRWYEQYF
>TRBJ2-7|TRBV4-1
CASSHPPPGAYEQYF
>TRBJ2-5|TRBV5-4
CASSPNTGIGETQYF